The 16 T cell receptor beta chains reported below all come from one sample, sequenced in a study of low-dose radiotherapy and immunotherapy resistance in tumors (dated by TCRdb to between 2021 and 2023). The sequencing machine was an Illumina MiniSeq. To make first-strand cDNA, Superscript III was used along with a set of TRAV- and TRBV-specific primers so that both the TCRalpha and TCRbeta chains were covered. A roughly 19-cycle PCR with Phusion amplified the TCRs, pairing a constant-region primer with the adapter that was attached to the V primers. The public sequencing data were trimmed at Q25 with fastp and processed into clonotypes with MiXCR by TCRdb, which kept only in-frame beta chains. For every CDR3 protein sequence, its rows merge into one entry that carries the most common genes and DNA. The sample profile shows 85,000 to 95,000 distinct CDR3 sequences; 9% to 9.5% of them were found once. Together, the top ten hold around 0.98% of the sample.

According to the study, the label for this sample's time point signals: before trial treatment. Sequenced here: PBMCs, sampled before treatment. Source of these receptors: a male donor with prostate cancer.

The table lists this clonotype with many counts. This chain joins TRBV5-4 and TRBJ2-1; TRBD1 or TRBD2 may be the D gene (5 bases each). V gave up 3 bases and J gave up 2 bases, with 15 bases separating them. The CDR3 spans 16 residues. The germline gives CDR1 SGHNT, CDR2 YYREEE (reference sequence). CDR3 sequence: CASSWGMDPAYNEQFF. The CDR3 DNA reads TGTGCCAGCAGCTGGGGGATGGATCCAGCCTACAATGAGCAGTTCTTC.

This clonotype was counted ten times or more. The genes are TRBV25-1 and TRBJ1-4, with unresolved D. The CDR3 contains 16 residues. V was cut by 4 bases and J by 0 bases, with 12 bases left in between. In germline, CDR1 is MGHDK, CDR2 SYGVNS. CDR3 sequence: CASSAHSPPTNEKLFF. In DNA form, the CDR3 reads TGTGCCAGCAGTGCGCACAGTCCCCCAACTAATGAAAAACTGTTTTTT. The full variable domain, its missing parts supplied by reference TRBV25-1 and TRBJ1-4, is EADIYQTPRYLVIGTGKKITLECSQTMGHDKMYWYQQDPGMELHLIHYSYGVNSTEKGDLSSESTVSRIRTEHFPLTLESARPSHTSQYLCASSAHSPPTNEKLFFGSGTQLSVL.

This clonotype occurred a few times. A read error may explain this, as a much larger clone is one base away. This chain's CDR3 is CASAKGSRDQPQHF. The CDR3 nucleotides read TGTGCCAGCGCAAAGGGTTCACGGGACCAGCCCCAGCATTTT. V is TRBV21-1 and J is TRBJ1-5; the DNA was not used to check the table's D call, TRBD1. TRBV21-1 is listed as a pseudogene. The CDR3 runs to 14 residues.

This clonotype was seen many times. This chain connects TRBV18 to TRBJ2-7; D gene unclear. This CDR3 is 12 amino acids long. The germline V and J ends were trimmed by 4 bases and 4 bases, with 8 bases remaining between them. Germline V lookup: CDR1 KGHSH, CDR2 LQKENI. The CDR3 region is CASSLSTYEQYF. DNA of the CDR3: TGTGCCAGCTCACTTTCCACTTACGAGCAGTACTTC.

This clonotype was found many times. CDR3 sequence reads: CASKPGNTDEQYF. CDR3 bases: TGTGCCAGCAAGCCAGGGAATACGGACGAGCAGTACTTC. J is TRBJ2-7 and V is TRBV21-1; no check of the table's D call, TRBD1, against the DNA was made. TRBV21-1 is listed as a pseudogene. The CDR3 sequence is 13 residues long.

This clonotype was seen repeatedly, ten times or more. The genes are TRBV4-3 and TRBJ2-3, with 7 positions matching TRBD1. CDR1 and CDR2 from the germline V gene are LGHNA and YSLEER. The ends lost 1 base at V and 5 bases at J; junction bases unmatched: 3. The CDR3 runs to 14 residues. This CDR3 is CASSQVPGGDTQYF. The DNA of the CDR3 is TGCGCCAGCAGCCAAGTTCCAGGGGGAGATACGCAGTATTTT.

The chain is built from TRBV7-2 and TRBJ2-7; no reliable D call. The length of the CDR3 is 14 residues. The germline CDR1 and CDR2 sequences are SGHTA and FQGNSA. V lost 0 bases, J lost 4 bases, and 10 bases lay in between. The CDR3 is CASSLAGNGYEQYF. CDR3 coding DNA: TGTGCCAGCAGCTTAGCGGGGAACGGGTACGAGCAGTACTTC.

This clonotype has ten or more counts. The rearrangement links TRBV9 to TRBJ2-1; D ambiguous. This CDR3 comprises 15 residues. Trimming left V 3 bases short and J 4 bases short, with 14 bases between. Germline-derived CDR1 and CDR2 are SGDLS and YYNGEE. The CDR3 sequence: CASSADGGGYNEQFF. In DNA, the CDR3 is TGTGCCAGCAGCGCCGACGGTGGCGGTTACAATGAGCAGTTCTTC.

This clonotype was counted at least ten times. This chain joins TRBV6-6 and TRBJ2-5, with 7 positions matching TRBD2. The junction had 5 bases not matched to a gene; V was cut back by 5 bases and J by 2 bases. Germline CDR1 MNHNY, CDR2 SVGAGI (reference sequence). The CDR3 is made up of 14 amino acids. CDR3 protein: CASSRWEGQETQYF. Here the CDR3 DNA reads TGTGCCAGCAGTAGGTGGGAGGGACAAGAGACCCAGTACTTC.

Note on this clonotype: A much larger clone lies a single base off, so this may be a read error. This chain uses TRBV20-1 with TRBJ1-2, with no clear D. The germline V gene has CDR1 DFQATT and CDR2 SNEGSKA (reference sequence). CDR3 length: 12 amino acids. The CDR3 loop is CSATVAVYGYTF. The CDR3 nucleotides read TGCAGCGCTACAGTGGCTGTGTATGGCTACACCTTC.

This clonotype was detected ten times or more. V and J are TRBV5-1 and TRBJ2-1, with 10 bases aligning to TRBD2. This CDR3 region has 13 residues. Losses at the gene ends were 4 bases for V and 6 bases for J; bases not matched to a gene: 1. Germline V lookup: CDR1 SGHRS, CDR2 YFSETQ. The CDR3 DNA reads as TGCGCCAGCAGCCCTAGCGGGAGCAATGAGCAGTTCTTC. Encoded protein: CASSPSGSNEQFF.

The table lists this clonotype with many counts. This sequence joins TRBV7-2 and TRBJ2-1; D unclear. V was clipped by 2 bases and J by 4 bases, with 15 bases between them. This CDR3 contains 16 residues. Per germline, CDR1 SGHTA and CDR2 FQGNSA. The CDR3 nucleotides are TGTGCCAGCAGCTTATCCAATCGACCGTGGTACAATGAGCAGTTCTTC. Amino acids: CASSLSNRPWYNEQFF.

This clonotype was seen repeatedly, ten times or more. The V and J genes are TRBV4-3 and TRBJ2-2, with D perhaps TRBD2 (7 bases). V dropped 1 base and J dropped 3 bases, with 15 bases sitting between them. The CDR3 runs to 17 residues. Germline V gene sequence: CDR1 LGHNA, CDR2 YSLEER. The DNA for the CDR3 is TGCGCCAGCAGCCAAGGGGGGGGGCTCAGGGACACCGGGGAGCTGTTTTTT. Translation: CASSQGGGLRDTGELFF.

This clonotype was picked up many times. The rearrangement joins TRBV11-2 to TRBJ2-5; a weak D match, TRBD1 (6 bases). Germline loops: CDR1 SGHAT, CDR2 FQNNGV. Trimming cost V 5 bases and J 1 base, with 14 bases left between them. The CDR3 has 15 amino acids. Here the CDR3 DNA reads TGTGCCAGCAGCCGATCACAGGGCCCCCAAGAGACCCAGTACTTC. Translation gives CASSRSQGPQETQYF.

This clonotype has at least ten counts. The junction differs from germline at one of its ends, possibly a read error. This chain joins TRBV5-3 and TRBJ2-1; TRBD1 aligns across 8 bases. TRBV5-3 is an ORF, with its function uncertain. The CDR3 consists of 11 residues. The CDR3 protein is CASSVTGTGVF. The CDR3 nucleotides read TGTGCCAGCAGCGTTACCGGGACAGGAGTCTTC.

In its sample, this clonotype was seen many times. This sequence joins TRBV18 and TRBJ2-1; no clear D. V dropped 6 bases and J dropped 1 base, with 10 bases sitting between them. CDR1 is KGHSH, CDR2 LQKENI, per germline. CDR3 length: 14 residues. Here the CDR3 reads CASSPLGSYNEQFF. The DNA of the CDR3 is TGTGCCAGCTCCCCATTAGGTTCCTACAATGAGCAGTTCTTC.